The rows below give T cell receptor beta chains drawn from one sample of a study of tumor and adjacent non-tumor tissue in lung cancer. TCRdb redid the calling of the multiplex PCR reads with MiXCR, one entry per CDR3 protein. The data contain approximately 66,000 distinct CDR3 sequences, about 61% of them singletons. Sequencing was carried out using distant non-tumor lung tissue. These receptors all stem from a man aged 65 to 85 with non-small cell lung cancer. CDR3s include the opening cysteine and the closing phenylalanine or tryptophan. The D gene is left open where the match is weak. Clone size is given for some rows only: seen once, a few or many times, or a class if the clone is expanded.

j_call v_call d_call clone_size cdr3_nt cdr3_aa
TRBJ2-4 TRBV6-5 NA many TGTGCCAGTGGCGAGGGCCGGGGCAAAAACATTCAGTACTTC CASGEGRGKNIQYF
TRBJ1-5 TRBV6-1 TRBD1 NA TGTGCCGGCAGTGAAACACGGACGTGGGGGACAGGCTCAGGGGTCGGCAATCAGCTCCAGCATTTT CAGSETRTWGTGSGVGNQLQHF
TRBJ2-2 TRBV11-2 NA NA TGTGCCAGTAGCTCCTCATGTGTGAACACCGGGGGGCTGTTTTTT CASSSSCVNTGGLFF
TRBJ2-7 TRBV4-2 NA NA TGTGCCAGGAGCCAAGACCCCGGAACAGCCGTCTACGAGCAGTACTTC CARSQDPGTAVYEQYF
TRBJ2-5 TRBV21-1 NA many TGTGCCAGCAGCAAAGACCAACACATCCAGGAGACCCAGTACTTC CASSKDQHIQETQYF
TRBJ1-1 TRBV30 NA once TGTGTCTTCCGACAGGTGATGAACACTGAAGCTTTCTTT CVFRQVMNTEAFF
TRBJ1-2 TRBV6-1 NA many TGTGCCAGCAGTGTCTCGGCCAGTTATGGCTACACCTTC CASSVSASYGYTF
TRBJ2-3 TRBV12-3/TRBV12-4 NA many TGTGCCAGCAGTTTGCGCCCTGAGAGGGATACGCAGTATTTT CASSLRPERDTQYF
TRBJ1-6 TRBV6-1 TRBD1 few TGTGCCAGCAGACAGTTGGAGGGGACAGGGGATTCACCCCTCCACTTT CASRQLEGTGDSPLHF
TRBJ2-7 TRBV11-2 NA NA TGTACCGGCAGCTTTCAGGGGTCCGGGATGGGCATGGCCGAGCAGTACTTC CTGSFQGSGMGMAEQYF
TRBJ2-5 TRBV28 TRBD2 few TGTGCCAGCGGGGGGGATCTCACGGAGACCCAGTACTTC CASGGDLTETQYF
TRBJ2-5 TRBV10-3 NA NA TGTGCCATCAGTGTTCTAGGGACCCGGTACTTC CAISVLGTRYF
TRBJ1-5 TRBV29-1 NA NA TGCAGCGTAGACATCGGGATAGAGGGTTCGAGCTATCAGCCCCAGCATTTT CSVDIGIEGSSYQPQHF
TRBJ1-3 TRBV4-1 NA few TGCGCCAGCAGCGAAAGGGGAGCTGGAAACACCATATATTTT CASSERGAGNTIYF
TRBJ2-7 TRBV4-1 TRBD1 once TGTGCCAGCAGCATGACAGGGCCGCCTTACGAGCAGTACTTC CASSMTGPPYEQYF
TRBJ2-5 TRBV6-1 TRBD2 NA TGTGCAAGCAGTATAGCGGGGACTAAAGAGACCCAGTACTTC CASSIAGTKETQYF
TRBJ2-5 TRBV20-1 NA NA TGCAGTGCCTCGATTGGGAGGACCCAGTACTTC CSASIGRTQYF
TRBJ1-1 TRBV29-1 TRBD1 NA TGCAGCGTCCCGACCGGACAGGGATGGAACACTGAAGCTTTTTTT CSVPTGQGWNTEAFF
TRBJ2-7 TRBV4-1 NA NA TGCGCCAGCAGCCAGAAAGAGGGCGCGGATCCCTACGAGCAGTACTTC CASSQKEGADPYEQYF
TRBJ2-5 TRBV7-3 NA NA TGTGCCAGCAGCTTAGGGGCTGGGACCCAGTACTTC CASSLGAGTQYF
TRBJ2-1 TRBV7-9 NA few TGTGCCAGCAGCCCAAGGGCATACAATGAGCAGTTCTTC CASSPRAYNEQFF
TRBJ2-6 TRBV7-6 TRBD2 NA TGTGCCAGCAGCCTCCACGGTAGCGGGGATTCCGCCGGGGCCAACGTCCTGACTTTC CASSLHGSGDSAGANVLTF
TRBJ2-1 TRBV5-6 TRBD2 NA TGTACCAGCAGCGAACTAGCGAGGGTTAATGAGCAGTTCTTC CTSSELARVNEQFF
TRBJ1-5 TRBV14 NA many TGTGCCAGCAGCCCGGGGGGGGGCGCCGGGCAGCCCCAGCATTTT CASSPGGGAGQPQHF
TRBJ2-5 TRBV11-2 NA once TGTGCCAGCAGCATATACAAGAGGGGGGAGACTCAGTACTTC CASSIYKRGETQYF